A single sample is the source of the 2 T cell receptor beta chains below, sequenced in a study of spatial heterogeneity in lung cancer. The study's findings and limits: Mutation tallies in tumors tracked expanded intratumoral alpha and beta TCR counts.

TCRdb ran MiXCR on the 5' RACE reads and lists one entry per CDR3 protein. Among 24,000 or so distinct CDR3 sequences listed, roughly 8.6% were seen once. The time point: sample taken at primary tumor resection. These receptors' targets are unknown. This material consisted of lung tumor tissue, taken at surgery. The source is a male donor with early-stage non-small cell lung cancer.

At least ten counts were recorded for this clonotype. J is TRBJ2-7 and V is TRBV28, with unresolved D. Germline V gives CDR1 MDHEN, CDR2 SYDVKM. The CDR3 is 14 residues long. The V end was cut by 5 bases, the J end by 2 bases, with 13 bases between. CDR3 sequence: CASSLYTNPYEQYF. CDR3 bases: TGTGCCAGCAGTCTCTACACGAACCCCTACGAGCAGTACTTC.

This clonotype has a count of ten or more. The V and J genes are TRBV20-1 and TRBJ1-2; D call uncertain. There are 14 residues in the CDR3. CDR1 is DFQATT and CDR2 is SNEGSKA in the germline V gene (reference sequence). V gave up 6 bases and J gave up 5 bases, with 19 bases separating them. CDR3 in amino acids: CSAPMTDGPYGYTF. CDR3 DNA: TGCAGTGCCCCAATGACGGACGGACCGTATGGCTACACCTTC.